The subject of this entry is one T cell receptor (beta chain). The sample comes from a study of blood T cell repertoires in COVID-19. Study in general: T cells, B-cell-depleted T cells, or PBMCs supplied cDNA or gDNA.

As originally analysed: Reference gene primer amplification yielded estimated nucleated cell counts. Measured with immunoSEQ multiplex PCR; TCRdb has only the in-frame clones, and not every one. The D gene and trimming were derived from the DNA, and the V and J assignments and clone size from that table. The data hold under 150,000 clones, with 60% to 80% observed a single time. This CDR3 has 15 amino acids. V was clipped by 4 bases and J by 3 bases; unmatched bases: 5. Germline V gives CDR1 SGHRS, CDR2 YFSETQ. Specimen: peripheral blood. The TCR comes from a man in his fifties with active or convalescent COVID-19. The J gene is TRBJ2-7, the V gene TRBV5-1, with TRBD1 matching over 12 bases. The CDR3 coding sequence is TGCGCCAGCAGCCAAGGGACAGGGGGCTTCTACGAGCAGTACTTC. It specifies CASSQGTGGFYEQYF. Full variable domain (missing parts from reference TRBV5-1 and TRBJ2-7): KAGVTQTPRYLIKTRGQQVTLSCSPISGHRSVSWYQQTPGQGLQFLFEYFSETQRNKGNFPGRFSGRQFSNSRSEMNVSTLELGDSALYLCASSQGTGGFYEQYFGPGTRLTVT.